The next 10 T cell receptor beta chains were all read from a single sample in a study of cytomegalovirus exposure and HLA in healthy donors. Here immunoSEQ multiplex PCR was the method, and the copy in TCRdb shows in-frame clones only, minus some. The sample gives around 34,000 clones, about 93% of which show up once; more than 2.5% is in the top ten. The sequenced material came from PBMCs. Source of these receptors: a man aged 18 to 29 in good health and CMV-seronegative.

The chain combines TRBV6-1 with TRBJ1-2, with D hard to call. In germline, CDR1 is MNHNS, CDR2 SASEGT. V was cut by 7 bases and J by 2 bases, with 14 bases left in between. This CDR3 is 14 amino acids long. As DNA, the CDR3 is TGTGCCAGCACCCCCCGGACTGCGAACTATGGCTACACCTTC. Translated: CASTPRTANYGYTF.

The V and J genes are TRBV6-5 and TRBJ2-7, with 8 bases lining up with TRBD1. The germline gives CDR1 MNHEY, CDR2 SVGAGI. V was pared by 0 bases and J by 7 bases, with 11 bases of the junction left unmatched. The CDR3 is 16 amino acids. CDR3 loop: CASSYSPGTGFFEQYF. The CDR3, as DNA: TGTGCCAGCAGTTACTCCCCCGGGACAGGCTTCTTTGAGCAGTACTTC.

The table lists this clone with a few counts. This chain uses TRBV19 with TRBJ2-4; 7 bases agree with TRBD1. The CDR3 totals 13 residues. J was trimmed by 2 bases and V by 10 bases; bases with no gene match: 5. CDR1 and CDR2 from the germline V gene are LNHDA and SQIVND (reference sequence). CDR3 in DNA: TGTGCCACTGAACAGGGGACCAAAAACATTCAGTACTTC. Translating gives CATEQGTKNIQYF. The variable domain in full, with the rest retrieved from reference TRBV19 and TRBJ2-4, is DGGITQSPKYLFRKEGQNVTLSCEQNLNHDAMYWYRQDPGQGLRLIYYSQIVNDFQKGDIAEGYSVSREKKESFPLTVTSAQKNPTAFYLCATEQGTKNIQYFGAGTRLSVL.

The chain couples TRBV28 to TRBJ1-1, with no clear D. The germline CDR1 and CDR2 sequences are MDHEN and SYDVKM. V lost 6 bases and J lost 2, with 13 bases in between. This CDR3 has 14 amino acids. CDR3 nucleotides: TGTGCCAGCAGAACGCGTAGAGATAACACTGAAGCTTTCTTT. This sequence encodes CASRTRRDNTEAFF. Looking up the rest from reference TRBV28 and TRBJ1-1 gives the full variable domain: DVKVTQSSRYLVKRTGEKVFLECVQDMDHENMFWYRQDPGLGLRLIYFSYDVKMKEKGDIPEGYSVSREKKERFSLILESASTNQTSMYLCASRTRRDNTEAFFGQGTRLTVV.

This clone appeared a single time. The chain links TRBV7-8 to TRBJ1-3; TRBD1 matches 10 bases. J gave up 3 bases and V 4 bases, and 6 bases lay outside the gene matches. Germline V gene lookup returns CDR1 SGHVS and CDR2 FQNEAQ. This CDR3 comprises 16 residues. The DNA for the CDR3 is TGTGCCAGCAGCTGGAGACAGGGGGCATATGGAAACACCATATATTTT. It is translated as CASSWRQGAYGNTIYF.

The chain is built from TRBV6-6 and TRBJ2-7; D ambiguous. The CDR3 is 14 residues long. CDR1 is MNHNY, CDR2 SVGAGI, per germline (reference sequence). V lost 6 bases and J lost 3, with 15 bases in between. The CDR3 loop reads CASRNTDTRYEQYF. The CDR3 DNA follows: TGTGCCAGCAGGAACACAGACACCCGCTACGAGCAGTACTTC.

CDR3 nucleotide sequence: TGTGCCAGCAGCACTGGACAGGGACTGAACACTGAAGCTTTCTTT. Encoded protein: CASSTGQGLNTEAFF. The J gene is TRBJ1-1, the V gene TRBV6-5; 8 bases fit TRBD1. The CDR3 totals 15 residues. The germline gives CDR1 MNHEY, CDR2 SVGAGI. After removal of 6 bases from V and 0 bases from J, the junction contained 6 bases not matched to a gene.

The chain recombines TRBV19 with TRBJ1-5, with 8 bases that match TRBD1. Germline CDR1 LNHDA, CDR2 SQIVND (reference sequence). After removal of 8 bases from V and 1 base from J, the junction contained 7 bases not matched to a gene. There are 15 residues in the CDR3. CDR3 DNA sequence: TGTGCCAGTGACAGGGGCTACGGGAGCAATCAGCCCCAGCATTTT. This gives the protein CASDRGYGSNQPQHF.

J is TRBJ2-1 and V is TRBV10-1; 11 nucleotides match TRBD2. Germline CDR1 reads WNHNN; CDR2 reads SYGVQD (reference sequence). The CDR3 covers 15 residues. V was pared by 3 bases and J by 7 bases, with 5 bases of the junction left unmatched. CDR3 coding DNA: TGCGCCAGCAGTGATTTAGCGGGAGGGCCAAATGAGCAGTTCTTC. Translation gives CASSDLAGGPNEQFF.

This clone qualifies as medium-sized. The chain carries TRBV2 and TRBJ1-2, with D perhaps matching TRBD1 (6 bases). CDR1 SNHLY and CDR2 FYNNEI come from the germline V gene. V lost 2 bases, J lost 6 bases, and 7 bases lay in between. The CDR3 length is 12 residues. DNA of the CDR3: TGTGCCAGCAGTGAATCAGGGGATGGCTACACCTTC. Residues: CASSESGDGYTF. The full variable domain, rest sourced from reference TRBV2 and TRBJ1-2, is EPEVTQTPSHQVTQMGQEVILRCVPISNHLYFYWYRQILGQKVEFLVSFYNNEISEKSEIFDDQFSVERPDGSNFTLKIRSTKLEDSAMYFCASSESGDGYTFGSGTRLTVV.